Below are 8 T cell receptor beta chains sequenced from a single sample in a study of identical twins (dated by TCRdb to the mid-2010s). The library relied on 5' RACE. The instrument given in TCRdb is Illumina HiSeq 2000. Through fastp at Q25 and MiXCR, TCRdb rebuilt clones from the public reads, retaining in-frame beta chains. Here each entry gathers all rows of one CDR3 protein and keeps the most common genes and DNA. The sample includes fewer than 550,000 distinct CDR3 sequences, with roughly 13% observed a single time. The ten biggest clones cover 0.98% of the sample. In addition, the sample was reused for a study of yellow fever vaccine responses in identical twins.

The sequencing sample was made of CD4+ T cells sorted from blood. The receptors here all came from a woman aged 18-29 years in good health.

This clonotype was detected a few times. The V and J genes are TRBV3-1 and TRBJ1-2; D gene ambiguous. This CDR3 has 13 residues. CDR1 and CDR2 (germline): LGHDT, YNNKEL (reference sequence). With 0 bases removed from V and 8 bases from J, the gap between germline ends came to 10 bases. CDR3 in DNA: TGTGCCAGCAGCCAAGATCGGGCGGGAGGCTACACCTTC. Its protein product is CASSQDRAGGYTF.

The chain joins TRBV5-4 to TRBJ2-4, with D perhaps matching TRBD1 (6 bases). Germline V gene lookup returns CDR1 SGHNT and CDR2 YYREEE (reference sequence). The CDR3 sequence is 14 residues long. V dropped 3 bases and J dropped 1 base, with 8 bases sitting between them. The chain's CDR3 is CASSSGAAKNIQYF. CDR3 bases: TGTGCCAGCAGCTCAGGGGCGGCCAAAAACATTCAGTACTTC.

The chain carries TRBV7-9 and TRBJ1-2; tentatively, D is TRBD1 (6 bases). CDR3 size: 14 residues. V dropped 3 bases and J dropped 2 bases, with 10 bases sitting between them. In germline, CDR1 is SEHNR, CDR2 FQNEAQ (reference sequence). The DNA of the CDR3 is TGTGCCAGCAGCTTCCAGGGGTCGAACTATGGCTACACCTTC. The encoded protein is CASSFQGSNYGYTF.

V gene TRBV28 combines with J gene TRBJ2-2, with D perhaps TRBD2 (5 bases). The CDR3 consists of 16 residues. V dropped 2 bases and J dropped 3 bases, with 13 bases sitting between them. CDR1 is MDHEN and CDR2 is SYDVKM in the germline V gene. CDR3 DNA: TGTGCCAGCAGTTTACTGGGGTCGAGGGACACCGGGGAGCTGTTTTTT. Amino acids: CASSLLGSRDTGELFF.

This clonotype was counted between two and nine times. This chain connects TRBV2 to TRBJ2-2; D is ambiguous. The CDR3 spans 15 residues. With 10 bases removed from V and 0 bases from J, the gap between germline ends came to 15 bases. The germline V gene encodes CDR1 SNHLY and CDR2 FYNNEI. The CDR3 nucleotides are TGTGCCATAAAGACCAGAGATACGAACACCGGGGAGCTGTTTTTT. Translating gives CAIKTRDTNTGELFF.

This rearrangement joins TRBV27 to TRBJ1-5; D remains unclear. Germline CDR1 is MNHEY and CDR2 is SMNVEV (reference sequence). This CDR3 is 14 amino acids long. With 5 bases removed from V and 1 base from J, the gap between germline ends came to 9 bases. The CDR3 here is CASSLTNSNQPQHF. CDR3 in DNA: TGTGCCAGCAGTCTTACGAACAGCAATCAGCCCCAGCATTTT.

This clonotype occurred many times. The chain carries TRBV5-1 and TRBJ2-3; D may be TRBD2 (6 bases). Germline V gives CDR1 SGHRS, CDR2 YFSETQ. The CDR3 covers 16 residues. With 2 bases removed from V and 1 base from J, the gap between germline ends came to 14 bases. The CDR3: CASSFRSSSGTDTQYF. The DNA for the CDR3 is TGCGCCAGCAGCTTTAGAAGCTCTAGCGGCACAGATACGCAGTATTTT.

Only a few counts were recorded for this clonotype. The rearrangement links TRBV20-1 to TRBJ1-5; no clear D. With 6 bases removed from V and 4 bases from J, the gap between germline ends came to 16 bases. This CDR3 has 14 amino acids. The germline V gene encodes CDR1 DFQATT and CDR2 SNEGSKA (reference sequence). For the CDR3, the DNA is TGCAGTGCCCTTAGCAGACGGGTTAATCAGCCCCAGCATTTT. This encodes CSALSRRVNQPQHF.